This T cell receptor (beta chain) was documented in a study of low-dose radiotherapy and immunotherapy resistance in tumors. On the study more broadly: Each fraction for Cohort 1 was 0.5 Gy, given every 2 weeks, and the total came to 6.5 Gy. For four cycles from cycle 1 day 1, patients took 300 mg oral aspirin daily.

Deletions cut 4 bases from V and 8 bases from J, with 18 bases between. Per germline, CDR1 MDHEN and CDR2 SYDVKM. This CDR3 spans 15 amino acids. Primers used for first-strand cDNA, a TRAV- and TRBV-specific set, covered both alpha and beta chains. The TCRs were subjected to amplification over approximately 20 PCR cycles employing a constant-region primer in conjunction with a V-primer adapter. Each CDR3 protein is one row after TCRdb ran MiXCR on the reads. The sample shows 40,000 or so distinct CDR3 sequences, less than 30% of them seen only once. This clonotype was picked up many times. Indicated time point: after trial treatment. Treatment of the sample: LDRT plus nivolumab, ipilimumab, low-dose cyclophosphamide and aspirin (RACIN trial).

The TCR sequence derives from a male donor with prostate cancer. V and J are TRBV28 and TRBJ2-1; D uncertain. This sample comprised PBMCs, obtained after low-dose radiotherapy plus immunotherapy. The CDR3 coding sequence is TGTGCCAGCAGTTCTATGGGATTATCAACCTATGAGCAGTTCTTC. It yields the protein CASSSMGLSTYEQFF.